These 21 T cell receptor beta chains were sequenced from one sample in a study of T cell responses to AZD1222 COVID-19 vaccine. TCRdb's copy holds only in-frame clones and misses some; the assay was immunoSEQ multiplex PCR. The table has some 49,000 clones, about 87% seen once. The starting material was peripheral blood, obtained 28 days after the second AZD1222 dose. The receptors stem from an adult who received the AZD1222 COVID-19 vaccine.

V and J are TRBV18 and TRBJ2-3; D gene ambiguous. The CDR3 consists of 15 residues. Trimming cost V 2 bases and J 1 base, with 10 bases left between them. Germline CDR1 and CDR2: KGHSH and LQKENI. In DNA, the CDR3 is TGTGCCAGCTCACCAGGTTTAGAACGCACAGATACGCAGTATTTT. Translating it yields CASSPGLERTDTQYF.

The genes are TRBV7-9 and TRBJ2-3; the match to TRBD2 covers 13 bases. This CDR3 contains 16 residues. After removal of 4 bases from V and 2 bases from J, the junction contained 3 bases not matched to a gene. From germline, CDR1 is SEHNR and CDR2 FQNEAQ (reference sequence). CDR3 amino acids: CASSSGLAGLTDTQYF. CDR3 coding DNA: TGTGCCAGCAGCTCGGGACTAGCGGGGCTCACAGATACGCAGTATTTT.

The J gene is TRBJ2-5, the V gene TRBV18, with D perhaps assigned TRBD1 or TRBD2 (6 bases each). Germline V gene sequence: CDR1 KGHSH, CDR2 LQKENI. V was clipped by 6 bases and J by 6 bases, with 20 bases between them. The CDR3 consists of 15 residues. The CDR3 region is CASSESGGLGKTQYF. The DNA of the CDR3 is TGTGCCAGCTCGGAGAGTGGGGGGCTCGGAAAGACCCAGTACTTC.

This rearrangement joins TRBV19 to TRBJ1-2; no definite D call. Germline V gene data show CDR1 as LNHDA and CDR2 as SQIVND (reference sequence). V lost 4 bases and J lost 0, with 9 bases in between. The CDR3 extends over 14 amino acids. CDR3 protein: CASSTTGSNYGYTF. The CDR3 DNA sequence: TGTGCCAGTAGTACTACGGGGTCTAACTATGGCTACACCTTC. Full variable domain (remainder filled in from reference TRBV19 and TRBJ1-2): DGGITQSPKYLFRKEGQNVTLSCEQNLNHDAMYWYRQDPGQGLRLIYYSQIVNDFQKGDIAEGYSVSREKKESFPLTVTSAQKNPTAFYLCASSTTGSNYGYTFGSGTRLTVV.

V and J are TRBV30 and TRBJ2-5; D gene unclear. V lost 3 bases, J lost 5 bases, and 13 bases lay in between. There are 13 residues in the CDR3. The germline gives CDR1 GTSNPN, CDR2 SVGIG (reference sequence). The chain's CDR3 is CAWSWDVLETQYF. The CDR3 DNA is TGTGCCTGGAGCTGGGATGTCTTGGAGACCCAGTACTTC.

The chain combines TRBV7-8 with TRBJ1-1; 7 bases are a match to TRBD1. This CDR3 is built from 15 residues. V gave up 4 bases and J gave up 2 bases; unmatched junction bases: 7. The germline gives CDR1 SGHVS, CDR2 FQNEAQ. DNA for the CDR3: TGTGCCAGCAGCTGGTACAGGGACAGAAACACTGAAGCTTTCTTT. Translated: CASSWYRDRNTEAFF.

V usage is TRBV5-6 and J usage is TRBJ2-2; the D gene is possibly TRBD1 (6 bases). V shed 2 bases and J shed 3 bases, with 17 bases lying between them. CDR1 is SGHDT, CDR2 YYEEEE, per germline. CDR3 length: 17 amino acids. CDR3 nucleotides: TGTGCCAGCAGCTTCAAACAGGGAAGTGGGTACACCGGGGAGCTGTTTTTT. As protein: CASSFKQGSGYTGELFF. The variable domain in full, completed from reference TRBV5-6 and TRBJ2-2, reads DAGVTQSPTHLIKTRGQQVTLRCSPKSGHDTVSWYQQALGQGPQFIFQYYEEEERQRGNFPDRFSGHQFPNYSSELNVNALLLGDSALYLCASSFKQGSGYTGELFFGEGSRLTVL.

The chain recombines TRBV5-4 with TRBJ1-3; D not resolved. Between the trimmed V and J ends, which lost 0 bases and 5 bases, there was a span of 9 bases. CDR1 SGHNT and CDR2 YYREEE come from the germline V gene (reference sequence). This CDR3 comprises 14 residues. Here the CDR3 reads CASSLAGPRNTIYF. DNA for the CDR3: TGTGCCAGCAGCTTGGCCGGGCCGAGAAACACCATATATTTT.

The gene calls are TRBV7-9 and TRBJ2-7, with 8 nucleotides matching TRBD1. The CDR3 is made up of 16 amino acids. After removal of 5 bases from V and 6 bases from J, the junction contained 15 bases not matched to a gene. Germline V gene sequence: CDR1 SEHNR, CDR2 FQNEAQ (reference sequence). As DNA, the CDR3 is TGTGCCAGCAGCCCAGGGGGCGGCAGAGGAGGGTTCGAGCAGTACTTC. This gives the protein CASSPGGGRGGFEQYF.

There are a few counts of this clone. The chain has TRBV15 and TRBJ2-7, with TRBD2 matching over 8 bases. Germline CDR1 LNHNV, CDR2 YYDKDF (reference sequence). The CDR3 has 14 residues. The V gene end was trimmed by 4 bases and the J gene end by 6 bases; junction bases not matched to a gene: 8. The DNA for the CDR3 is TGTGCCACCAGCAAGAAGGGACTAGTGGCCGAGCAGTACTTC. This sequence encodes CATSKKGLVAEQYF.

The CDR3 DNA reads TGTGCCAGCAGCCCCTACCGGGACAGGGAAGAGACCCAGTACTTC. This codes for CASSPYRDREETQYF. The chain carries TRBV9 and TRBJ2-5, with 9 bases matching TRBD1. V lost 4 bases to trimming and J lost 3 bases; unmatched junction nucleotides: 7. CDR1 is SGDLS and CDR2 is YYNGEE in the germline V gene. The CDR3 has 15 residues.

The CDR3 nucleotides read TGTGCCAGCAGTCAACAAGCGGGAAAAACTTCCACCGGGGAGCTGTTTTTT. It is translated as CASSQQAGKTSTGELFF. The rearrangement uses TRBV3-1 (or the pseudogene TRBV3-2) and TRBJ2-2; 7 bases fit TRBD2. The CDR3 is 17 residues long. V gave up 6 bases and J gave up 4 bases; unmatched junction bases: 14. Germline loops: CDR1 LGHDT, CDR2 YNNKEL (reference sequence).

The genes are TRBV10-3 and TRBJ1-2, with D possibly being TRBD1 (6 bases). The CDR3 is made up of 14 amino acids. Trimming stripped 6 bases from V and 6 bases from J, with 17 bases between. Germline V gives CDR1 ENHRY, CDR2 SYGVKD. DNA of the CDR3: TGTGCCATCAGCCCTGAGTGGGGGGGGCATGGCTACACCTTC. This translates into CAISPEWGGHGYTF.

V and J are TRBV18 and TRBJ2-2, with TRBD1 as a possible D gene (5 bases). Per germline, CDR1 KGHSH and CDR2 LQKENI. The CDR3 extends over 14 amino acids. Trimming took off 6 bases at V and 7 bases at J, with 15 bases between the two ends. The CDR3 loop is CASSDSRGSGELFF. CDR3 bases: TGTGCCAGCTCCGACTCAAGGGGAAGCGGGGAGCTGTTTTTT.

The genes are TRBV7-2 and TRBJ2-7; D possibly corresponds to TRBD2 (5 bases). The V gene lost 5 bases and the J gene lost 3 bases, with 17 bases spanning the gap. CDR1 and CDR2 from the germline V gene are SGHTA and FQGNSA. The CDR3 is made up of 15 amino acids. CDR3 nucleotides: TGTGCCAGCAGCCTACAACTAGGGCAAATCTACGAGCAGTACTTC. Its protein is CASSLQLGQIYEQYF.

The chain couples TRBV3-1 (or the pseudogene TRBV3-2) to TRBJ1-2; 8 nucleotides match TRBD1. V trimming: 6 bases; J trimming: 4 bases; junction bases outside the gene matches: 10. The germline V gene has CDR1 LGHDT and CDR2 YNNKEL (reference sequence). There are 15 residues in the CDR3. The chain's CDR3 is CASSSGTGLPYGYTF. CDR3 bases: TGTGCCAGCAGTTCCGGGACAGGCCTTCCCTATGGCTACACCTTC.

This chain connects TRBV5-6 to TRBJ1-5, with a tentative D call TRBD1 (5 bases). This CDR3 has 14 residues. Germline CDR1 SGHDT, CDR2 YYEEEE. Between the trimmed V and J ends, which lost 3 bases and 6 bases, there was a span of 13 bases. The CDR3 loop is CASSSTSGSQPQHF. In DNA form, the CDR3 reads TGTGCCAGCAGCTCGACGTCAGGGTCTCAGCCCCAGCATTTT.

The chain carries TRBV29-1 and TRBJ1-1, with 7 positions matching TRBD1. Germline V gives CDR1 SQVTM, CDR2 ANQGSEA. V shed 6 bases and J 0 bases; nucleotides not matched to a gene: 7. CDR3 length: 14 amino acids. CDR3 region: CSVRQGEMNTEAFF. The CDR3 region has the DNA TGCAGCGTCCGACAGGGAGAAATGAACACTGAAGCTTTCTTT.

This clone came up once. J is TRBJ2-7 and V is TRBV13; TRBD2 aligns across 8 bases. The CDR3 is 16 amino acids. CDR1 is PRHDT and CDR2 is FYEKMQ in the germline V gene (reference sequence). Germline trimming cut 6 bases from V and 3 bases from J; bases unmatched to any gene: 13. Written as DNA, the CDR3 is TGTGCCAGCAGTCACCCCGGGGGGGCCGGGCTCTACGAGCAGTACTTC. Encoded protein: CASSHPGGAGLYEQYF.

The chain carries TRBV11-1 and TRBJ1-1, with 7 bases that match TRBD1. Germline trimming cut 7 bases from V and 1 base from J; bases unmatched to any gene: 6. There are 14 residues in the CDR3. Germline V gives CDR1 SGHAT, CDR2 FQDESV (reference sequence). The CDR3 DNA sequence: TGTGCCAGCACCGCTCGGGACAGGAACACTGAAGCTTTCTTT. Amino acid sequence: CASTARDRNTEAFF.

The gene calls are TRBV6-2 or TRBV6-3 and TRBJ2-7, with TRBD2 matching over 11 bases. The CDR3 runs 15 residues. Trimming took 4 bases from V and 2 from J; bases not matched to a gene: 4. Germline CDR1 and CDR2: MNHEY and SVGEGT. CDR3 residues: CASSWGLAVTYEQYF. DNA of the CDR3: TGTGCCAGCAGTTGGGGACTAGCGGTTACCTACGAGCAGTACTTC.